A selection of T cell receptor beta chains follows, all from one sample in a study of blood T cell repertoires in COVID-19. The repertoire was sequenced with immunoSEQ multiplex PCR; TCRdb's copy has only in-frame clones and lacks some. Of tens of thousands of clones detected, roughly 90% appear once; the ten largest clones hold less than 3%. Source material: peripheral blood. Source of these receptors: a man aged 45-65 years with COVID-19, enrolled during active disease. CDR3s include the opening cysteine and the closing phenylalanine or tryptophan. Each record gives: clone size, V gene, J gene, D gene, CDR3 protein, CDR3 DNA. A D gene is named only where the DNA matches it firmly. Expanded clones get a size class; other rows say once, few or many, or leave the size out.

clone size: .
V gene: TRBV3-1/TRBV3-2
J gene: TRBJ1-2
D gene: TRBD1
CDR3 protein: CASSQASTQGANYGYTF
CDR3 DNA: TGTGCCAGCAGCCAAGCCTCTACCCAGGGGGCTAACTATGGCTACACCTTC

clone size: .
V gene: TRBV28
J gene: TRBJ1-2
D gene: .
CDR3 protein: CASISLGEGEGYGYTF
CDR3 DNA: TGTGCCAGCATTTCTCTTGGGGAGGGGGAGGGATATGGCTACACCTTC

clone size: .
V gene: TRBV7-2
J gene: TRBJ2-7
D gene: .
CDR3 protein: CASSTSGLLAYEQYF
CDR3 DNA: TGTGCCAGCAGCACCTCGGGACTCCTAGCCTACGAGCAGTACTTC

clone size: .
V gene: TRBV24-1
J gene: TRBJ1-1
D gene: TRBD1
CDR3 protein: CATSDMTGSEAFF
CDR3 DNA: TGTGCCACCAGTGATATGACAGGGAGTGAAGCTTTCTTT

clone size: .
V gene: TRBV7-3
J gene: TRBJ2-7
D gene: .
CDR3 protein: CASSPQGFYEQYF
CDR3 DNA: TGTGCCAGCAGCCCACAGGGCTTCTACGAGCAGTACTTC

clone size: .
V gene: TRBV7-9
J gene: TRBJ1-5
D gene: TRBD1
CDR3 protein: CASSQGQGGNQPQHF
CDR3 DNA: TGTGCCAGCAGCCAAGGACAGGGCGGCAATCAGCCCCAGCATTTT

clone size: once
V gene: TRBV12-3/TRBV12-4
J gene: TRBJ1-2
D gene: .
CDR3 protein: CASSLEWGRYTF
CDR3 DNA: TGTGCCAGCAGTTTAGAATGGGGGCGCTACACCTTC

clone size: .
V gene: TRBV2
J gene: TRBJ1-2
D gene: .
CDR3 protein: CASSEVQGGGYTF
CDR3 DNA: TGTGCCAGCAGTGAAGTCCAGGGTGGAGGCTACACCTTC

clone size: .
V gene: TRBV28
J gene: TRBJ2-7
D gene: TRBD1
CDR3 protein: CASRGGQGVIYEQYF
CDR3 DNA: TGTGCCAGCAGGGGGGGACAGGGGGTAATCTACGAGCAGTACTTC

clone size: .
V gene: TRBV6-2/TRBV6-3
J gene: TRBJ1-6
D gene: .
CDR3 protein: CASSYEVMRSPLHF
CDR3 DNA: TGTGCCAGCAGTTACGAGGTGATGCGGTCACCCCTCCACTTT

clone size: .
V gene: TRBV5-1
J gene: TRBJ2-7
D gene: .
CDR3 protein: CASSLQGSEQYF
CDR3 DNA: TGCGCCAGCAGCTTACAGGGTTCCGAGCAGTACTTC

clone size: .
V gene: TRBV18
J gene: TRBJ1-1
D gene: .
CDR3 protein: CASSPRREAPKAFF
CDR3 DNA: TGTGCCAGCTCACCGCGGAGGGAAGCGCCGAAAGCTTTCTTT

clone size: .
V gene: TRBV18
J gene: TRBJ1-1
D gene: TRBD1
CDR3 protein: CASSPGQGVTEAFF
CDR3 DNA: TGTGCCAGCTCACCAGGACAGGGGGTCACTGAAGCTTTCTTT

clone size: .
V gene: TRBV6-5
J gene: TRBJ1-5
D gene: .
CDR3 protein: CASSYGQGNQPQHF
CDR3 DNA: TGTGCCAGCAGTTACGGCCAGGGTAATCAGCCCCAGCATTTT

clone size: .
V gene: TRBV5-3
J gene: TRBJ2-7
D gene: TRBD1
CDR3 protein: CARIAGGGCEQYF
CDR3 DNA: TGTGCCAGAATTGCAGGGGGTGGCTGCGAGCAGTACTTC

clone size: .
V gene: TRBV10-1
J gene: TRBJ2-3
D gene: .
CDR3 protein: CASSTQGRSTDTQYF
CDR3 DNA: TGCGCCAGCAGTACTCAGGGCCGGAGCACAGATACGCAGTATTTT

clone size: .
V gene: TRBV6-5
J gene: TRBJ1-1
D gene: .
CDR3 protein: CASSRGGGLNAFF
CDR3 DNA: TGTGCCAGCAGCAGAGGGGGGGGCTTAAATGCTTTCTTT

clone size: .
V gene: TRBV19
J gene: TRBJ1-5
D gene: TRBD1
CDR3 protein: CASSIYRGRNQPQHF
CDR3 DNA: TGTGCCAGTAGTATTTACAGGGGACGAAATCAGCCCCAGCATTTT

clone size: .
V gene: TRBV28
J gene: TRBJ2-7
D gene: .
CDR3 protein: CASSLTKTEQYF
CDR3 DNA: TGTGCCAGCAGTTTAACTAAAACCGAGCAGTACTTC

clone size: .
V gene: TRBV2
J gene: TRBJ2-1
D gene: TRBD2
CDR3 protein: CATLQASGPYNEQFF
CDR3 DNA: TGTGCCACCCTGCAGGCTAGCGGGCCCTACAATGAGCAGTTCTTC

clone size: .
V gene: TRBV7-8
J gene: TRBJ1-1
D gene: .
CDR3 protein: CASSPREGNTEAFF
CDR3 DNA: TGTGCCAGCAGCCCCCGGGAGGGTAACACTGAAGCTTTCTTT

clone size: .
V gene: TRBV10-3
J gene: TRBJ1-2
D gene: TRBD1
CDR3 protein: CAISGQGAFGYTF
CDR3 DNA: TGTGCCATCAGTGGACAGGGGGCGTTTGGCTACACCTTC

clone size: .
V gene: TRBV24-1
J gene: TRBJ1-3
D gene: .
CDR3 protein: CATSDPRGSGNTIYF
CDR3 DNA: TGTGCCACCAGTGACCCTCGGGGCTCTGGAAACACCATATATTTT

clone size: .
V gene: TRBV21-1
J gene: TRBJ2-2
D gene: .
CDR3 protein: CASSPNRQGRCGELFF
CDR3 DNA: TGTGCCAGCAGCCCGAACCGACAGGGGCGCTGCGGGGAGCTGTTTTTT

clone size: once
V gene: TRBV5-1
J gene: TRBJ2-7
D gene: .
CDR3 protein: CASSPQGRAYEQYF
CDR3 DNA: TGCGCCAGCAGCCCTCAAGGTCGGGCCTACGAGCAGTACTTC

clone size: .
V gene: TRBV3-1/TRBV3-2
J gene: TRBJ2-7
D gene: TRBD2
CDR3 protein: CASSSLAGGYEQYF
CDR3 DNA: TGTGCCAGCAGCTCCCTAGCGGGGGGCTACGAGCAGTACTTC

clone size: .
V gene: TRBV29-1
J gene: TRBJ1-2
D gene: .
CDR3 protein: CSVEDRRGGYTF
CDR3 DNA: TGCAGCGTTGAAGATAGGCGGGGTGGCTACACCTTC

clone size: once
V gene: TRBV27
J gene: TRBJ1-1
D gene: .
CDR3 protein: CASSSTRRWDEAFF
CDR3 DNA: TGTGCCAGCAGCAGCACTCGGAGGTGGGATGAAGCTTTCTTT

clone size: .
V gene: TRBV27
J gene: TRBJ2-7
D gene: TRBD1
CDR3 protein: CASSSTGVSTSYEQYF
CDR3 DNA: TGTGCCAGCAGCTCCACAGGGGTCTCGACCTCCTACGAGCAGTACTTC

clone size: .
V gene: TRBV10-3
J gene: TRBJ2-3
D gene: .
CDR3 protein: CAISETETGPFRPYF
CDR3 DNA: TGTGCCATCAGTGAGACGGAGACAGGCCCTTTCCGGCCGTATTTT

clone size: .
V gene: TRBV7-2
J gene: TRBJ2-3
D gene: TRBD2
CDR3 protein: CASSISGGARTGTQYF
CDR3 DNA: TGTGCCAGCAGCATTAGCGGGGGGGCCCGGACGGGTACGCAGTATTTT

clone size: .
V gene: TRBV10-3
J gene: TRBJ1-4
D gene: TRBD1
CDR3 protein: CAISEGGRNEKLFF
CDR3 DNA: TGTGCCATCAGTGAAGGGGGCAGGAATGAAAAACTGTTTTTT

clone size: .
V gene: TRBV7-3
J gene: TRBJ2-5
D gene: .
CDR3 protein: CASSYNRERETQYF
CDR3 DNA: TGTGCCAGCAGCTATAACAGGGAGAGAGAGACCCAGTACTTC

clone size: few
V gene: TRBV30
J gene: TRBJ1-2
D gene: TRBD1
CDR3 protein: CAWSTRTGRYGYTF
CDR3 DNA: TGTGCCTGGAGTACCCGGACAGGGCGCTATGGCTACACCTTC

clone size: .
V gene: TRBV25-1
J gene: TRBJ1-2
D gene: .
CDR3 protein: CASSDFHRLGYTF
CDR3 DNA: TGTGCCAGCAGTGACTTCCACAGGCTTGGCTACACCTTC

clone size: .
V gene: TRBV18
J gene: TRBJ2-7
D gene: .
CDR3 protein: CASSPPASTYEQYF
CDR3 DNA: TGTGCCAGCTCACCACCCGCCAGTACCTACGAGCAGTACTTC

clone size: .
V gene: TRBV14
J gene: TRBJ2-7
D gene: .
CDR3 protein: CASSQVTGTEQYF
CDR3 DNA: TGTGCCAGCAGCCAAGTAACGGGAACCGAGCAGTACTTC

clone size: .
V gene: TRBV10-3
J gene: TRBJ2-2
D gene: TRBD2
CDR3 protein: CAISEPGTSGAAGELFF
CDR3 DNA: TGTGCCATCAGTGAGCCCGGGACTAGCGGGGCTGCCGGGGAGCTGTTTTTT

clone size: .
V gene: TRBV28
J gene: TRBJ2-7
D gene: TRBD1
CDR3 protein: CASSAGTGEDEQYF
CDR3 DNA: TGTGCCAGCAGTGCCGGGACAGGGGAGGACGAGCAGTACTTC

clone size: .
V gene: TRBV5-1
J gene: TRBJ2-5
D gene: .
CDR3 protein: CASSQQSGQETQYF
CDR3 DNA: TGCGCCAGCAGCCAACAGTCTGGCCAAGAGACCCAGTACTTC

clone size: .
V gene: TRBV4-1
J gene: TRBJ2-1
D gene: TRBD1
CDR3 protein: CASSQGLGTGANEQFF
CDR3 DNA: TGCGCCAGCAGCCAAGGGCTTGGGACAGGGGCCAATGAGCAGTTCTTC

clone size: .
V gene: TRBV9
J gene: TRBJ2-1
D gene: .
CDR3 protein: CASSVPGLYNEQFF
CDR3 DNA: TGTGCCAGCAGCGTACCAGGGCTCTACAATGAGCAGTTCTTC

clone size: .
V gene: TRBV15
J gene: TRBJ1-4
D gene: TRBD1
CDR3 protein: CATSQKPDRGYDEKLFF
CDR3 DNA: TGTGCCACCAGCCAAAAACCAGACAGGGGATACGATGAAAAACTGTTTTTT

clone size: .
V gene: TRBV29-1
J gene: TRBJ2-7
D gene: TRBD1
CDR3 protein: CSVGGGQGLYEQYF
CDR3 DNA: TGCAGCGTTGGGGGGGGACAGGGGCTATACGAGCAGTACTTC

clone size: .
V gene: TRBV27
J gene: TRBJ1-3
D gene: TRBD1
CDR3 protein: CASSLSPPTGTGYFNTIYF
CDR3 DNA: TGTGCCAGCAGTTTAAGCCCCCCCACTGGGACAGGGTATTTCAACACCATATATTTT

clone size: .
V gene: TRBV6-4
J gene: TRBJ1-4
D gene: .
CDR3 protein: CASSDVPGSEKLFF
CDR3 DNA: TGTGCCAGCAGTGACGTCCCGGGGAGTGAAAAACTGTTTTTT